This TCR beta chain was captured in a study of CD8 T cells in ankylosing spondylitis. Whole-study results and caveats: Disease-associated clones were CD8+ and fairly uncommon in peripheral blood. Characteristic of ankylosing spondylitis blood, it appeared, was a TCR beta motif comprising roughly eight highly homologous variants. Reportedly, matched ankylosing spondylitis synovial fluid was significantly enriched for disease-linked clones. Prior work had noted some motif variants in reactive arthritis blood and synovial fluid.

Details on this clonotype: Antigen: not known.

The CDR3 totals 17 residues. The V end was cut by 4 bases, the J end by 1 base, with 19 bases between. Germline V gene data show CDR1 as SNHLY and CDR2 as FYNNEI. In making TCR beta libraries, quantitative 5'-RACE with molecular barcodes was used. TCRdb passed the 5' RACE reads through MiXCR, listing each CDR3 protein once. The sample contains roughly 220,000 distinct CDR3 sequences, about a sixth of which appear only once. The receptor comes from a male donor with ankylosing spondylitis. The rearrangement joins TRBV2 to TRBJ2-5; either TRBD1 or TRBD2 may supply D (5 bases each). The sample comprised blood, either unsorted or a sorted T cell fraction (not recorded which). The CDR3 nucleotides are TGTGCCAGCAGTGGGTCTACGGGGCCGAGGACCCAAGAGACCCAGTACTTC. It yields the protein CASSGSTGPRTQETQYF.